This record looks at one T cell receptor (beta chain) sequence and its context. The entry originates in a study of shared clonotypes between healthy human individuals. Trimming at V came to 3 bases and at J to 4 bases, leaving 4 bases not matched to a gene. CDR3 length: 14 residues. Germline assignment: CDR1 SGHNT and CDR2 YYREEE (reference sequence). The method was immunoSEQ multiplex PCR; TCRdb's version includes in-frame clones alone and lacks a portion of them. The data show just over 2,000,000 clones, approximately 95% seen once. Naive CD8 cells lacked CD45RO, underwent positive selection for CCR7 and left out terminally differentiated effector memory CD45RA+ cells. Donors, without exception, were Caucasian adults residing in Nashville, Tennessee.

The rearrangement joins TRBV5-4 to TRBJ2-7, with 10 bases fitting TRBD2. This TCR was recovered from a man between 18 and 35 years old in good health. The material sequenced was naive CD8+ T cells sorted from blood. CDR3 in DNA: TGTGCCAGCAGCTCTAGCGGGGGATTATACGAGCAGTACTTC. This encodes CASSSSGGLYEQYF.